This T cell receptor (beta chain) derives from a study of blood T cell repertoires in COVID-19. Study at large: Researchers got acute and convalescent COVID-19 samples from the United States, Italy and Spain. From T cells, B-cell-depleted T cells, or PBMCs came the material, which was cDNA or gDNA.

Enrolled through a virtual design, the participants were between about 18 and 100 years of age and came from 24 US areas. Per the original data handling: Amplification of reference gene primers provided the estimated nucleated cell counts. The method was immunoSEQ multiplex PCR; TCRdb's version includes in-frame clones alone and lacks a portion of them. D and trimming were read from the DNA, whereas the V and J calls and clone size are those reported in that table. The sample gives approximately 320,000 clones, approximately 88% of which show up once; 8.9% is in the top ten. From germline, CDR1 is SGHTA and CDR2 FQGNSA. V was pared by 0 bases and J by 5 bases, with 8 bases between. The CDR3 sequence is 14 residues long.

This TCR came from a woman aged 18-29 years who had recovered from COVID-19. This chain connects TRBV7-2 to TRBJ1-5; D remains unclear. Sequencing was performed on PBMCs or T cells enriched from blood (not recorded which). The CDR3 nucleotides are TGTGCCAGCAGCTTAGCCGACCGGGATCAGCCCCAGCATTTT. Its translation: CASSLADRDQPQHF.